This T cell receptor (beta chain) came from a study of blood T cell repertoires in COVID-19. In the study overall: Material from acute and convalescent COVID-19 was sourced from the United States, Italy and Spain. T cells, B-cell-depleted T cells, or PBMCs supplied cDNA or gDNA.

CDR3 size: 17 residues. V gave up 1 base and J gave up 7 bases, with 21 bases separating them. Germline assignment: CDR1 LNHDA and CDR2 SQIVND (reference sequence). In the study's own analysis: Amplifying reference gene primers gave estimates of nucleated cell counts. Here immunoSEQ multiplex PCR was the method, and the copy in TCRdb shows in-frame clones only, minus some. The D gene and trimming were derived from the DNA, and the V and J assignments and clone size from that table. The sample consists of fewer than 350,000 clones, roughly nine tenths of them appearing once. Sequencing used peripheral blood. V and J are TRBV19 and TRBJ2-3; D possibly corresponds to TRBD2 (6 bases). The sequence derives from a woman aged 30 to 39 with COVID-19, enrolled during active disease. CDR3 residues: CASSIAASGRGGHTQYF. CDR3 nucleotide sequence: TGTGCCAGTAGTATAGCTGCTAGTGGGCGGGGTGGTCATACGCAGTATTTT.